The 25 T cell receptor beta chains reported below all come from one sample, sequenced in a study of beta chain features in type 1 diabetes. No antigen has been identified for these receptors. Study outcomes and limitations: Moderate yet significant TCRB CDR3 shortening was seen in Type 1 diabetes patients in all four CD4+ subsets.

All of the isolated RNA was reverse transcribed, so expressed TCRB transcripts were sequenced. Produced via immunoSEQ multiplex PCR; TCRdb's table is partial and in-frame only. Of fewer than 350,000 clones in the sample, approximately 16% were seen once. Input material: naive CD4+ T cells from blood. These TCRs come from a man aged 18 to 35 with type 1 diabetes.

The V and J genes are TRBV29-1 and TRBJ2-5, with D tentatively TRBD2 (6 bases). V was shortened by 6 bases and J by 5 bases, with 19 bases between the two germline ends. This CDR3 comprises 14 residues. Germline V lookup: CDR1 SQVTM, CDR2 ANQGSEA. This chain's CDR3 is CSVPRPGGFETQYF. The DNA for the CDR3 is TGCAGCGTCCCCCGGCCCGGGGGTTTCGAGACCCAGTACTTC. Variable domain in full (rest from reference TRBV29-1 and TRBJ2-5): SAVISQKPSRDICQRGTSLTIQCQVDSQVTMMFWYRQQPGQSLTLIATANQGSEATYESGFVIDKFPISRPNLTFSTLTVSNMSPEDSSIYLCSVPRPGGFETQYFGPGTRLLVL.

The sample holds a few counts of this clone. The rearrangement joins TRBV6-5 to TRBJ2-3, with 9 bases fitting TRBD2. In germline, CDR1 is MNHEY, CDR2 SVGAGI. The CDR3 is 13 amino acids. Trimming at V came to 10 bases and at J to 1 base, leaving 3 bases not matched to a gene. CDR3 bases: TGTGCCACCCGGACTAGCGGCACAGATACGCAGTATTTT. Its translation is CATRTSGTDTQYF.

This chain links TRBV28 with TRBJ2-1, with a possible D match to TRBD2 (6 bases). In germline, CDR1 is MDHEN, CDR2 SYDVKM. V gave up 3 bases and J gave up 0 bases, with 18 bases separating them. This CDR3 is built from 18 residues. This CDR3 is CASSFTLGGGHSYNEQFF. The CDR3 DNA reads TGTGCCAGCAGTTTTACTCTCGGGGGAGGACACTCCTACAATGAGCAGTTCTTC.

This clone was seen a few times. J is TRBJ2-3 and V is TRBV28, with D possibly being TRBD2 (6 bases). Trimming removed 7 bases at V and 6 bases at J, with 26 bases between. This CDR3 is 17 amino acids long. Germline values: CDR1 MDHEN, CDR2 SYDVKM. The CDR3 DNA reads TGTGCCAGCAATCCCCGGTCTAGCGTATTTCGACGGGATACGCAGTATTTT. Amino acids: CASNPRSSVFRRDTQYF. Full variable domain (outside the CDR3, taken from reference TRBV28 and TRBJ2-3): DVKVTQSSRYLVKRTGEKVFLECVQDMDHENMFWYRQDPGLGLRLIYFSYDVKMKEKGDIPEGYSVSREKKERFSLILESASTNQTSMYLCASNPRSSVFRRDTQYFGPGTRLTVL.

This clone was counted between two and nine times. The chain links TRBV9 to TRBJ1-4, with 8 bases that match TRBD1. The CDR3 totals 16 residues. V shed 3 bases and J 4 bases; nucleotides not matched to a gene: 8. Germline values: CDR1 SGDLS, CDR2 YYNGEE. The CDR3 sequence: CASSGIPGGHNEKLFF. In DNA, the CDR3 is TGTGCCAGCAGCGGGATCCCAGGGGGCCATAATGAAAAACTGTTTTTT. Using reference TRBV9 and TRBJ1-4 for the parts outside the CDR3, the full variable domain is DSGVTQTPKHLITATGQRVTLRCSPRSGDLSVYWYQQSLDQGLQFLIQYYNGEERAKGNILERFSAQQFPDLHSELNLSSLELGDSALYFCASSGIPGGHNEKLFFGSGTQLSVL.

This chain connects TRBV2 to TRBJ1-1; no clear D. V lost 3 bases and J 3 bases, leaving 11 bases between the germline ends. Germline-derived CDR1 and CDR2 are SNHLY and FYNNEI. This CDR3 contains 14 residues. The CDR3 DNA reads TGTGCCAGCAGTGATCTAGACCGTGACACTGAAGCTTTCTTT. This codes for CASSDLDRDTEAFF.

The rearrangement uses TRBV19 and TRBJ1-5; D gene unclear. There are 14 residues in the CDR3. The V gene's germline CDR1 is LNHDA and CDR2 SQIVND (reference sequence). V was cut by 6 bases and J by 7 bases, with 16 bases left in between. The CDR3 region is CASSPERVRQPQHF. CDR3 nucleotides: TGTGCCAGTAGCCCGGAGAGGGTCCGCCAGCCCCAGCATTTT.

This rearrangement joins TRBV18 to TRBJ1-5; the D gene is possibly TRBD1 (6 bases). V lost 0 bases to trimming and J lost 4 bases, with 10 bases between them. Germline CDR1 is KGHSH and CDR2 is LQKENI. This CDR3 region has 15 residues. Here the CDR3 reads CASSPPPGVNQPQHF. The CDR3 nucleotides read TGTGCCAGCTCACCACCCCCAGGGGTGAATCAGCCCCAGCATTTT.

The chain uses TRBV6-1 and TRBJ1-3; the D is unclear. This CDR3 has 14 residues. Germline lookup yields CDR1 MNHNS and CDR2 SASEGT. The V and J ends lost 6 bases and 0 bases respectively, with 9 bases between them. CDR3 region: CASRQKSSGNTIYF. DNA of the CDR3: TGTGCCAGCAGACAGAAATCCTCTGGAAACACCATATATTTT.

This clone was seen only a few times. The chain recombines TRBV10-3 with TRBJ1-2, with 9 bases lining up with TRBD1. The V gene's germline CDR1 is ENHRY and CDR2 SYGVKD. The CDR3 contains 13 residues. Germline trimming cut 10 bases from V and 1 base from J; bases unmatched to any gene: 4. CDR3 bases: TGTGCCACCCGACAGGGGGATAACTATGGCTACACCTTC. Translating gives CATRQGDNYGYTF.

The chain couples TRBV30 to TRBJ2-3; D gene ambiguous. Germline CDR1 and CDR2: GTSNPN and SVGIG (reference sequence). This CDR3 contains 12 residues. Trimming took off 2 bases at V and 6 bases at J, with 9 bases between the two ends. The CDR3 here is CAWSLLSDTQYF. CDR3 in DNA: TGTGCCTGGAGTCTATTATCTGATACGCAGTATTTT.

In its sample, this clone was seen a few times. The chain couples TRBV12-5 to TRBJ2-1; D may be TRBD1 (6 bases). There are 16 residues in the CDR3. With 6 bases removed from V and 0 bases from J, the gap between germline ends came to 15 bases. CDR1 and CDR2 from the germline V gene are LGHNT and FRNRAP. The CDR3 nucleotides are TGTGCTAGTGGCGAAGACAGGTGGAGCTCCTACAATGAGCAGTTCTTC. Residues: CASGEDRWSSYNEQFF.

The CDR3 spells CASSLGGSSGSSYNEQFF. CDR3 DNA: TGTGCCAGCAGCTTGGGGGGGTCTAGCGGGAGCTCCTACAATGAGCAGTTCTTC. The chain employs TRBV5-4 and TRBJ2-1; TRBD2 matches 10 bases. CDR1 is SGHNT and CDR2 is YYREEE in the germline V gene (reference sequence). The CDR3 extends over 18 amino acids. The V and J ends lost 0 bases and 0 bases, in that order; junction bases with no gene match: 6. The entire variable domain, with the rest obtained from reference TRBV5-4 and TRBJ2-1, is as follows: ETGVTQSPTHLIKTRGQQVTLRCSSQSGHNTVSWYQQALGQGPQFIFQYYREEENGRGNFPPRFSGLQFPNYSSELNVNALELDDSALYLCASSLGGSSGSSYNEQFFGPGTRLTVL.

This clone was seen a few times. This chain joins TRBV29-1 and TRBJ2-5; TRBD1 agrees at 8 bases. This CDR3 comprises 12 residues. The ends lost 8 bases at V and 7 bases at J; junction bases unmatched: 9. Germline V gene sequence: CDR1 SQVTM, CDR2 ANQGSEA. The CDR3 DNA is TGCAGCCTGGGACAGGCGTCGGGGACCCAGTACTTC. This sequence encodes CSLGQASGTQYF. Complete variable domain (other parts from reference TRBV29-1 and TRBJ2-5): SAVISQKPSRDICQRGTSLTIQCQVDSQVTMMFWYRQQPGQSLTLIATANQGSEATYESGFVIDKFPISRPNLTFSTLTVSNMSPEDSSIYLCSLGQASGTQYFGPGTRLLVL.

The gene calls are TRBV2 and TRBJ1-5; 7 bases fit TRBD1. The germline gives CDR1 SNHLY, CDR2 FYNNEI. This CDR3 has 16 residues. V shed 2 bases, J shed 6 bases, and the junction held 10 bases outside the gene matches. The CDR3, as DNA: TGTGCCAGCAGTGAAATGCCCCGACAGGGCGGTCAGCCCCAGCATTTT. Amino acid sequence: CASSEMPRQGGQPQHF. Full variable domain (rest looked up from reference TRBV2 and TRBJ1-5): EPEVTQTPSHQVTQMGQEVILRCVPISNHLYFYWYRQILGQKVEFLVSFYNNEISEKSEIFDDQFSVERPDGSNFTLKIRSTKLEDSAMYFCASSEMPRQGGQPQHFGDGTRLSIL.

This clone was found a few times. The chain uses TRBV4-3 and TRBJ1-1, with a weak D call TRBD1 (6 bases). Trimming stripped 0 bases from V and 0 bases from J, with 14 bases between. Germline V lookup: CDR1 LGHNA, CDR2 YSLEER. CDR3 size: 17 residues. The DNA of the CDR3 is TGCGCCAGCAGCCAAGATCTGAGGAGGACAGTGAACACTGAAGCTTTCTTT. As protein: CASSQDLRRTVNTEAFF.

This clone came up a few times. V usage is TRBV19 and J usage is TRBJ2-1, with 10 bases matching TRBD2. The CDR3 is made up of 14 amino acids. Germline V lookup: CDR1 LNHDA, CDR2 SQIVND (reference sequence). Germline trimming cut 3 bases from V and 15 bases from J; bases unmatched to any gene: 11. The CDR3 coding sequence is TGTGCCAGTAGTATTGAGCGGGAGGGCCGGCTACCGTTCTTC. The encoded protein is CASSIEREGRLPFF.

J is TRBJ1-4 and V is TRBV11-2; no firm D call. CDR1 is SGHAT, CDR2 FQNNGV, per germline. There are 14 residues in the CDR3. With 4 bases removed from V and 0 bases from J, the gap between germline ends came to 6 bases. CDR3 amino acids: CASSSRTTNEKLFF. The CDR3 nucleotides read TGTGCCAGCAGCTCTAGAACAACTAATGAAAAACTGTTTTTT.

The V and J genes are TRBV11-3 and TRBJ2-5, with D perhaps matching TRBD2 (6 bases). Germline-derived CDR1 and CDR2 are SGHNT and YENEEA. CDR3 length: 13 amino acids. V lost 5 bases and J 2 bases, leaving 9 bases between the germline ends. CDR3 residues: CASSLGLQETQYF. The DNA for the CDR3 is TGTGCCAGCAGCCTGGGACTTCAAGAGACCCAGTACTTC.

In its sample, this clone was seen a few times. V gene TRBV30 combines with J gene TRBJ2-1, with 9 bases identical to TRBD2. V dropped 1 base and J dropped 7; count of bases not matched to a gene: 8. CDR3 length equals 15 residues. Germline CDR1 and CDR2: GTSNPN and SVGIG (reference sequence). The CDR3 nucleotides read TGTGCCTGGAGTGGTTTTAGCGGGAGATGGAATGAGCAGTTCTTC. Translated: CAWSGFSGRWNEQFF.

V gene TRBV5-6 combines with J gene TRBJ2-7; perhaps TRBD2 as D (6 bases). Germline V lookup: CDR1 SGHDT, CDR2 YYEEEE. The CDR3 is made up of 12 amino acids. V lost 4 bases, J lost 9 bases, and 14 bases lay in between. The CDR3 is CASSRGWDPQYF. The CDR3 region has the DNA TGTGCCAGCAGCCGGGGGTGGGACCCGCAGTACTTC.

This clone has only a few counts. V gene TRBV4-1 combines with J gene TRBJ1-2; D remains ambiguous. CDR1 is MGHRA and CDR2 is YSYEKL in the germline V gene. The CDR3 contains 15 residues. V was clipped by 0 bases and J by 4 bases, with 12 bases between them. CDR3 sequence reads: CASSQETRGSYGYTF. The CDR3 DNA sequence: TGCGCCAGCAGCCAAGAGACGCGGGGTAGCTATGGCTACACCTTC.

CDR3: CASSVQGVGTDTQYF. DNA of the CDR3: TGTGCCAGCAGCGTCCAGGGGGTCGGCACAGATACGCAGTATTTT. The chain employs TRBV9 and TRBJ2-3; TRBD1 matches at 7 bases. The ends lost 2 bases at V and 1 base at J; junction bases unmatched: 4. The germline gives CDR1 SGDLS, CDR2 YYNGEE. The CDR3 sequence is 15 residues long.

This chain joins TRBV29-1 and TRBJ2-2; TRBD1 matches at 7 bases. Unmatched junction bases numbered 6, after V lost 5 bases and J lost 0 bases. CDR3 size: 15 residues. The germline V gene has CDR1 SQVTM and CDR2 ANQGSEA. This chain's CDR3 is CSVLRTGANTGELFF. As DNA, the CDR3 is TGCAGCGTTTTAAGGACAGGAGCGAACACCGGGGAGCTGTTTTTT.

The V gene is TRBV14, the J gene TRBJ2-1, with D maybe TRBD2 (6 bases). The V gene's germline CDR1 is SGHDN and CDR2 FVKESK. The CDR3 covers 14 residues. The germline V and J ends were trimmed by 4 bases and 7 bases, with 14 bases remaining between them. The CDR3 DNA sequence: TGTGCCAGCAGCCCGGGACTCACCATAAATGAGCAGTTCTTC. It yields the protein CASSPGLTINEQFF.